This TCR beta chain is drawn from a study of cytomegalovirus exposure and HLA in healthy donors. Findings of the study overall: In vitro confirmation showed three CMV-associated chains to be CMV antigen specific.

13 Jbeta primers and 60 Vbeta primers were used for the PCR. Sequencing used immunoSEQ multiplex PCR; TCRdb keeps in-frame clones, though not all of them. The data hold 150,000 to 200,000 clones, with 80% observed a single time. Points on this clone: Its specificity is not known.

This CDR3 has 13 residues. V gave up 2 bases and J gave up 5 bases, with 7 bases separating them. Per germline, CDR1 MDHEN and CDR2 SYDVKM. This TCR came from a man between 35 and 55 years old in good health and CMV-seronegative. The rearrangement joins TRBV28 to TRBJ1-5, with D perhaps TRBD1 (5 bases). What was sequenced was PBMCs. The CDR3 loop reads CASSLRGYQPQHF. The CDR3 DNA reads TGTGCCAGCAGTTTACGGGGGTATCAGCCCCAGCATTTT.